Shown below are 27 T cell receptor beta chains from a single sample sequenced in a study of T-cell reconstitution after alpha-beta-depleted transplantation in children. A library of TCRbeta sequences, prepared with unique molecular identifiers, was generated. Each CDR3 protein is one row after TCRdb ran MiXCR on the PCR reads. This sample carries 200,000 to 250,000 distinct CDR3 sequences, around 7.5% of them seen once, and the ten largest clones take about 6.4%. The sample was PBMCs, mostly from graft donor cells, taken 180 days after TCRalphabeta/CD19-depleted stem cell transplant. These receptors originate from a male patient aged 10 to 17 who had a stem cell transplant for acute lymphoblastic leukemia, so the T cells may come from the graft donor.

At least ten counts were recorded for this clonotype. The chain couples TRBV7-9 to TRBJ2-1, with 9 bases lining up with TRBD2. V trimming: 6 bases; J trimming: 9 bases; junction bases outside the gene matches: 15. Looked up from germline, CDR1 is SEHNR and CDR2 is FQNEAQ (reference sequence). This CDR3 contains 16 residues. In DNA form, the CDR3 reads TGTGCCAGCAGATCGATAGCGGGAGTGGGGGAGCTTGAGCAGTTCTTC. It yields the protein CASRSIAGVGELEQFF.

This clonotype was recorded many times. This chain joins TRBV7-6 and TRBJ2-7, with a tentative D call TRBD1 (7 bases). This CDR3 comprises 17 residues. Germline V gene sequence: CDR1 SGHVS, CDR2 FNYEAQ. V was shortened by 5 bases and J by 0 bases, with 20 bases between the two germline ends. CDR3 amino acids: CASSPLGAGGSSYEQYF. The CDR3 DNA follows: TGTGCCAGCAGCCCCCTGGGCGCAGGGGGGAGCTCCTACGAGCAGTACTTC. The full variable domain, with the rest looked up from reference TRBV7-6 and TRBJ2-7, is GAGVSQSPRYKVTKRGQDVALRCDPISGHVSLYWYRQALGQGPEFLTYFNYEAQQDKSGLPNDRFSAERPEGSISTLTIQRTEQRDSAMYRCASSPLGAGGSSYEQYFGPGTRLTVT.

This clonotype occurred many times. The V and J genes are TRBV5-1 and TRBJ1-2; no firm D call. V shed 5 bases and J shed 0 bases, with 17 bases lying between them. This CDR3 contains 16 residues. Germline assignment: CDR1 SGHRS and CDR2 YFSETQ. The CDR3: CASRFQASETNYGYTF. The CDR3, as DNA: TGCGCCAGCAGGTTCCAGGCCTCAGAGACTAACTATGGCTACACCTTC.

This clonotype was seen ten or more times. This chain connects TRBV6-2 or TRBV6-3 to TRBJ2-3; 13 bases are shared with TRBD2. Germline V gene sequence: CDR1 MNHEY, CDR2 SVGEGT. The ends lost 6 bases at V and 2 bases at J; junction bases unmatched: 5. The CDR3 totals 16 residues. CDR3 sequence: CASSPGTSGITDTQYF. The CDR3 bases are TGTGCCAGCAGCCCAGGGACTAGCGGGATCACAGATACGCAGTATTTT.

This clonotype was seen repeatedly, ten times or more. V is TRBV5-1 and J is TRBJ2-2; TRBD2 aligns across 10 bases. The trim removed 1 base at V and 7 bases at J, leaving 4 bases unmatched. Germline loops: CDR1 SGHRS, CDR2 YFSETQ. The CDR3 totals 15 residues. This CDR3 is CASSLTSGVGGELFF. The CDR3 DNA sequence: TGCGCCAGCAGCTTGACTAGCGGGGTTGGCGGGGAGCTGTTTTTT.

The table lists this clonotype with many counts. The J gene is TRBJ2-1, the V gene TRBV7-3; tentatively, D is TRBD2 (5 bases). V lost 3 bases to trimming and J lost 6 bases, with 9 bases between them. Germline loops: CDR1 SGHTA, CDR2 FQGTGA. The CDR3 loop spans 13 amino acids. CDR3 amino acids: CASSFGGGNEQFF. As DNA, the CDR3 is TGTGCCAGCAGCTTTGGAGGAGGCAATGAGCAGTTCTTC.

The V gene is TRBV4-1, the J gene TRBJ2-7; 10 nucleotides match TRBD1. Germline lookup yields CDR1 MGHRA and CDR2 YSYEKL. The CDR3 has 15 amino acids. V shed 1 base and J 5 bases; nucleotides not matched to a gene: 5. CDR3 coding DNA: TGCGCCAGCAGCCAAGCCGGACAGGGGGGCCACGAGCAGTACTTC. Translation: CASSQAGQGGHEQYF.

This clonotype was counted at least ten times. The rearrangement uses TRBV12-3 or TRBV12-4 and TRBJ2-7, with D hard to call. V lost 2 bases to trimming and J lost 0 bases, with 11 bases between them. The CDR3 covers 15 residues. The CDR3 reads CASSLTLRSSYEQYF. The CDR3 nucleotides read TGTGCCAGCAGTTTAACCCTTAGGAGCTCCTACGAGCAGTACTTC.

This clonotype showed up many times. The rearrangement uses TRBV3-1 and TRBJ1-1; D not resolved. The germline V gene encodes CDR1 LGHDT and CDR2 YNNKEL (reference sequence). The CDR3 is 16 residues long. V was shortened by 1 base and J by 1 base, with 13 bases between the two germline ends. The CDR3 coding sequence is TGTGCCAGCAGCCAAGTAAAAGGGCGGGGGAACACTGAAGCTTTCTTT. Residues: CASSQVKGRGNTEAFF.

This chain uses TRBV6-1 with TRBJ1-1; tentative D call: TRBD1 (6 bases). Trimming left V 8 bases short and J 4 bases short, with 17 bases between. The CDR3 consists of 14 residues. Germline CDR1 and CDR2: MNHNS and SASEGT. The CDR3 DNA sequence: TGTGCCAGCTCAGACTGGGCAGGGGCCACTGAAGCTTTCTTT. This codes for CASSDWAGATEAFF.

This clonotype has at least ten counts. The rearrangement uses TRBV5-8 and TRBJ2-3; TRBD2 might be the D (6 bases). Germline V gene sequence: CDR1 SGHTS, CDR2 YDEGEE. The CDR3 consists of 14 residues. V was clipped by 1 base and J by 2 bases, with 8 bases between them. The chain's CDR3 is CASSLSGLTDTQYF. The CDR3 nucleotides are TGTGCCAGCAGCTTGTCGGGACTCACAGATACGCAGTATTTT.

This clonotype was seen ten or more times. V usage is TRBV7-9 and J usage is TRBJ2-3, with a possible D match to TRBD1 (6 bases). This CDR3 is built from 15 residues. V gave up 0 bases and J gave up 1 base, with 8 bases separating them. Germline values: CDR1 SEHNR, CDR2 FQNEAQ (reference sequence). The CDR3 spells CASSLARQGTDTQYF. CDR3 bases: TGTGCCAGCAGCTTAGCCCGACAGGGCACAGATACGCAGTATTTT.

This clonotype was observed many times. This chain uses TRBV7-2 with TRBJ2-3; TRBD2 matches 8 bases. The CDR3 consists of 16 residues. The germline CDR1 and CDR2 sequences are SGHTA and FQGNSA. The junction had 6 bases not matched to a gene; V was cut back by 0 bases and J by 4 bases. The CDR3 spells CASSLARGGGSDTQYF. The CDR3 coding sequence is TGTGCCAGCAGCTTAGCCCGGGGGGGCGGGTCAGATACGCAGTATTTT.

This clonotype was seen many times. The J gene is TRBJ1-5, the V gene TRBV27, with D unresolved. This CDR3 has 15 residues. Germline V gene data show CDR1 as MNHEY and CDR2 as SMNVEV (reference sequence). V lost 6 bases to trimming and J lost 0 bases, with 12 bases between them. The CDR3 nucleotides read TGTGCCAGCAGGCAGGATCCGTATAGCAATCAGCCCCAGCATTTT. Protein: CASRQDPYSNQPQHF.

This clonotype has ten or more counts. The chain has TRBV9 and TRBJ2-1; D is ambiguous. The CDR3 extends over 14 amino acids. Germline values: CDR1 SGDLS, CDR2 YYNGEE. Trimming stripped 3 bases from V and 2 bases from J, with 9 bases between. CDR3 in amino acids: CASSASAAYNEQFF. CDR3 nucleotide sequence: TGTGCCAGCAGCGCCTCTGCGGCCTACAATGAGCAGTTCTTC.

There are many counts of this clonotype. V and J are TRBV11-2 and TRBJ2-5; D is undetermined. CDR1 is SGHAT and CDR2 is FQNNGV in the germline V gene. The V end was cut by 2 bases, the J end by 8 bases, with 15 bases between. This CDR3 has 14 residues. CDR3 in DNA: TGTGCCAGCAGCTTATTAGATTCCCTTGCTACCCAGTACTTC. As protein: CASSLLDSLATQYF.

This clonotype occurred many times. CDR3 DNA: TGTGCCAGCAGCCAAGATAGGAGGAATGGGGCCAACGTCCTGACTTTC. Protein: CASSQDRRNGANVLTF. The rearrangement uses TRBV3-1 and TRBJ2-6, with a possible D match to TRBD2 (5 bases). The length of the CDR3 is 16 residues. The ends were cut back, 0 bases at V and 3 bases at J, with 9 bases in the middle. The germline CDR1 and CDR2 sequences are LGHDT and YNNKEL (reference sequence). The full variable domain, completed using reference TRBV3-1 and TRBJ2-6, is DTAVSQTPKYLVTQMGNDKSIKCEQNLGHDTMYWYKQDSKKFLKIMFSYNNKELIINETVPNRFSPKSPDKAHLNLHINSLELGDSAVYFCASSQDRRNGANVLTFGAGSRLTVL.

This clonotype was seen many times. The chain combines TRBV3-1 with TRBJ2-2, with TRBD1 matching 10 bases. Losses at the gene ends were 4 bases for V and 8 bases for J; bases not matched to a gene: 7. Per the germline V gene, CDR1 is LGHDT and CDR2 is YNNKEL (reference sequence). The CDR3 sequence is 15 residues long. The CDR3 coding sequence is TGTGCCAGCAGCCGTCGGACAGGGGGTAATGGGGAGCTGTTTTTT. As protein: CASSRRTGGNGELFF.

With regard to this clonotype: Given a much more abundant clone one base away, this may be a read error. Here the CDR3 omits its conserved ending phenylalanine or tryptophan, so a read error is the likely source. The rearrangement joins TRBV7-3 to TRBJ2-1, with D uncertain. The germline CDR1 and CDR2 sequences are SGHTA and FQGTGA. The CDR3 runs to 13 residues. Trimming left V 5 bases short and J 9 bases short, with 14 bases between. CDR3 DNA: TGTGCCAGCAGCAAGACTGGGCTCGGTGAGCAGTTCGTC. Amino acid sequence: CASSKTGLGEQFV.

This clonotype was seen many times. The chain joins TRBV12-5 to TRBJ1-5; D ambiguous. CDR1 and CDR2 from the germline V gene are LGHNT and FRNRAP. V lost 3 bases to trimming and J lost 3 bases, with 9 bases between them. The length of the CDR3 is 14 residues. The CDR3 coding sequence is TGTGCTAGTGGTTTATGGGGATCCAATCAGCCCCAGCATTTT. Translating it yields CASGLWGSNQPQHF.

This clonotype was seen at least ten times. The CDR3, as DNA: TGTGCCAGCAGCTGGGCAGGCACCTACGAGCAGTACTTC. Translated: CASSWAGTYEQYF. The rearrangement joins TRBV3-1 to TRBJ2-7; D gene ambiguous. The V end was cut by 5 bases, the J end by 2 bases, with 10 bases between. This CDR3 spans 13 amino acids. Germline CDR1 reads LGHDT; CDR2 reads YNNKEL (reference sequence).

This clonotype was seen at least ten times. CDR3: CASRFTGEGIGGWQYF. CDR3 coding DNA: TGTGCCAGCAGGTTCACAGGGGAAGGGATTGGAGGGTGGCAGTACTTC. The chain is built from TRBV12-3 or TRBV12-4 and TRBJ2-7; maybe TRBD1 (7 bases). The CDR3 runs to 16 residues. Between the trimmed V and J ends, which lost 6 bases and 9 bases, there was a span of 27 bases.

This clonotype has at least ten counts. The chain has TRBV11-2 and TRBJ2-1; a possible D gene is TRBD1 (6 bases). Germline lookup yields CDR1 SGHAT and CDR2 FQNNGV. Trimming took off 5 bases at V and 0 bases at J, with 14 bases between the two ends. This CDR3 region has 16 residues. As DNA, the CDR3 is TGTGCCAGCAGCCGTATGGGGGCCAGCTCCTACAATGAGCAGTTCTTC. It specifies CASSRMGASSYNEQFF.

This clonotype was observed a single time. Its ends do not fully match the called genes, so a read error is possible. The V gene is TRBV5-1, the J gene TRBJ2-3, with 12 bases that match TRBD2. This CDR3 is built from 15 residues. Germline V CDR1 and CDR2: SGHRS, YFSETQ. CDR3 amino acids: CASSLLAGGTHTQYF. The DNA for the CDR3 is TGCGCCAGCAGCTTACTAGCGGGAGGCACACATACGCAGTATTTT.

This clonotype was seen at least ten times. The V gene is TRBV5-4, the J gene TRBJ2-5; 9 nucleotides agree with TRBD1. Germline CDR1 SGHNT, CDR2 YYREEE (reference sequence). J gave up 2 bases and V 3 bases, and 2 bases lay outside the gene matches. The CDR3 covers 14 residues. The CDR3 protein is CASSSDRGQETQYF. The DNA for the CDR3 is TGTGCCAGCAGCTCGGACAGGGGACAAGAGACCCAGTACTTC.

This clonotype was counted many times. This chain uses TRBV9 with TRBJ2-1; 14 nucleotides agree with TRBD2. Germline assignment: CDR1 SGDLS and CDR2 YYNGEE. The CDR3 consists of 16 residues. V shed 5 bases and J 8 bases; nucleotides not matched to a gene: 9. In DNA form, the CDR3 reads TGTGCCAGCAGTGATCAGGGGACTAGCGGGAGAGATGAGCAGTTCTTC. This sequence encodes CASSDQGTSGRDEQFF.

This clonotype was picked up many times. The CDR3 loop is CSPRGETQYF. For the CDR3, the DNA is TGCAGTCCAAGAGGGGAGACCCAGTACTTC. The gene calls are TRBV20-1 and TRBJ2-5; tentative D call: TRBD2 (5 bases). V dropped 8 bases and J dropped 5 bases, with 9 bases sitting between them. Germline V gives CDR1 DFQATT, CDR2 SNEGSKA (reference sequence). The CDR3 loop spans 10 amino acids.